Listed below are T cell receptor beta chains from one sample, sequenced in a study of blood T cell repertoires in COVID-19. Sequencing was performed with immunoSEQ multiplex PCR; in TCRdb, only in-frame clones are kept and a portion is missing. Of 200,000 to 250,000 clones listed, about 83% are singletons. The source material was PBMCs or T cells enriched from blood (not recorded which). These receptor sequences come from a woman between 45 and 60 years old who had been exposed to COVID-19. The conserved cysteine and the conserved F or W are not part of the CDR3 here.

TRBV7-8 | ASSRGGADGYT
TRBV12-5 | ASGWTGNQPQH
TRBV9 | ASSVSGGASEQF
TRBV3-1/TRBV3-2 | ASSRLGTGGAEDTQY
TRBV18 | ASSPTQNSNQPQH
TRBV6-5 | ASSAGTGTYEQY
TRBV18 | ASSAGMNTEAF
TRBV19 | ASSIDGFWTLNHGYT
TRBV28 | ASSSLGQFYGYT
TRBV2 | ASSPLLRTSGSYNEQF
TRBV11-2 | ASSAVTGTVTEAF
TRBV25-1 | ASSEVAASTTEAF
TRBV28 | ASLGDYGYT
TRBV5-1 | ASSLMGGVGTEAF
TRBV30 | AWISLADNYGYT
TRBV6-4 | ASSASPGNTIY
TRBV19 | ASSLTGVRADTQY
TRBV5-1 | ASSLGLAGGHYNEQF
TRBV6-9 | ASSYAAAQLGELF
TRBV3-1/TRBV3-2 | ASSQEHSPRGTEAF
TRBV10-3 | AISNTGLGSPLH
TRBV6-2/TRBV6-3 | ASSHGGTGWSYGYT
TRBV25-1 | ASSESAGLGYT
TRBV11-2 | ASSLWTASYEQY
TRBV28 | ASSSLTITGGNTIY
TRBV7-2 | ASSLDYSGGHLAKNIQY
TRBV12-3/TRBV12-4 | ASSWSSYEQY
TRBV10-2 | ASSEGRVEYGYT
TRBV6-5 | ASSSPGRGLPYGYT
TRBV12-5 | ASGYRGGNIQY
TRBV12-3/TRBV12-4 | ASTLRDSYGYT
TRBV7-3 | ASSLIPGYGYT
TRBV19 | ASRNSGGTDTQY
TRBV19 | ASSIGVGRSIEKLF
TRBV15 | ATSRVTGAVNT
TRBV9 | ASSLGLAGGPISYNEQF
TRBV14 | ATSGERQETQY
TRBV5-1 | ASSLGTGTNEQF
TRBV3-1/TRBV3-2 | ASSPSAATNYGYT
TRBV10-3 | AISEYGGVGAEAF
TRBV30 | AWSQTREGHGYT
TRBV6-1 | ASSAPSVGGIGELF
TRBV29-1 | SVEGPGGVHT
TRBV12-3/TRBV12-4 | ASSRDSAGQY
TRBV3-1/TRBV3-2 | ASTQQGLAF
TRBV6-2/TRBV6-3 | ASRYGGSNTEAF
TRBV2 | ASSGLAGVSQETQY
TRBV9 | ASSVGAAYGYT
TRBV5-6 | ASSLNKNYGYT
TRBV2 | ASSPTDLNTEAF
TRBV10-3 | AISRDRYSGNTIY
TRBV20-1 | SASKGATTDTQY
TRBV9 | ASSVAGAGVGDTQY
TRBV4-1 | ASSQDDGGVSGNTIY
TRBV5-1 | ASSSLGADTQY
TRBV12-3/TRBV12-4 | ASSRTGRGEAF
TRBV2 | ASSEGGRGIYGYT